This T cell receptor beta chain was identified in a study of blood T cell repertoires in COVID-19. At the level of the study: Samples came from the United States, Italy and Spain, spanning acute and convalescent COVID-19. In each case, the material was cDNA or gDNA derived from T cells, B-cell-depleted T cells, or PBMCs.

Original data processing: By means of reference gene primer amplification, nucleated cell counts were estimated. Clones were read by immunoSEQ multiplex PCR, and TCRdb kept only the in-frame ones, dropping some. The DNA gave D and trimming, while V, J and clone size come from that table. The sample consists of fewer than 300,000 clones, about 93% of them appearing once. Material for sequencing was PBMCs or T cells enriched from blood (not recorded which). The source is a woman between 25 and 40 years old who had recovered from COVID-19.

The CDR3 spells CASSDPGGLREAFF. CDR3 in DNA: TGTGCCAGCAGTGACCCCGGGGGGTTGAGGGAAGCTTTCTTT. This chain connects TRBV2 to TRBJ1-1; D possibly corresponds to TRBD1 (5 bases). The germline CDR1 and CDR2 sequences are SNHLY and FYNNEI. The CDR3 is 14 amino acids. V lost 3 bases and J lost 8, with 16 bases in between.